One and the same sample provided the 10 T cell receptor beta chains below, sequenced in a study of T-cell reconstitution after alpha-beta-depleted transplantation in children. Preparation of the TCRbeta library used unique molecular identifiers. Each CDR3 protein is one row after TCRdb ran MiXCR on the PCR reads. The sample has under 750,000 distinct CDR3 sequences; under 30% are singletons. The sample in question was PBMCs, mostly from graft donor cells, obtained 360 days after TCRalphabeta/CD19-depleted stem cell transplant. Receptors originate from a boy younger than two who had a stem cell transplant for acute myeloid leukemia, so the T cells may come from the graft donor.

Ten or more counts support this clonotype. This chain uses TRBV5-1 with TRBJ2-5, with unresolved D. The CDR3 has 15 amino acids. CDR1 and CDR2 from the germline V gene are SGHRS and YFSETQ. Between the trimmed V and J ends, which lost 0 bases and 1 base, there was a span of 10 bases. The CDR3 loop is CASSLGTGAQETQYF. The CDR3 DNA sequence: TGCGCCAGCAGCTTGGGGACCGGTGCCCAAGAGACCCAGTACTTC.

V is TRBV29-1 and J is TRBJ1-6, with D perhaps matching TRBD1 (5 bases). Germline-derived CDR1 and CDR2 are SQVTM and ANQGSEA. Trimming shortened V by 4 bases and J by 14 bases, and 18 bases separated the two germline ends. CDR3 length: 13 residues. The CDR3 loop reads CSVGVSQGEALHF. The CDR3 DNA reads as TGCAGCGTTGGAGTTTCTCAGGGTGAGGCCCTCCACTTT.

The chain employs TRBV20-1 and TRBJ2-5, with D possibly being TRBD1 or TRBD2 (5 bases each). Germline lookup yields CDR1 DFQATT and CDR2 SNEGSKA (reference sequence). Trimming removed 3 bases at V and 7 bases at J, with 12 bases between. The CDR3 is made up of 12 amino acids. CDR3 DNA sequence: TGCAGTGCTAGGGTGGGGGAAGGGACCCAGTACTTC. Amino acids: CSARVGEGTQYF.

The V and J genes are TRBV5-1 and TRBJ2-7; no definite D call. The CDR3 is made up of 13 amino acids. CDR1 SGHRS and CDR2 YFSETQ come from the germline V gene. Trimming stripped 3 bases from V and 3 bases from J, with 10 bases between. DNA of the CDR3: TGCGCCAGCAGCTGGGAAAGGGACTACGAGCAGTACTTC. Translation gives CASSWERDYEQYF.

The gene calls are TRBV6-5 and TRBJ1-5; a possible D gene is TRBD1 (6 bases). The CDR3 totals 15 residues. Trimming took off 4 bases at V and 2 bases at J, with 12 bases between the two ends. Looked up from germline, CDR1 is MNHEY and CDR2 is SVGAGI. The CDR3 sequence is CASSFDRWGNQPQHF. DNA for the CDR3: TGTGCCAGCAGTTTCGACAGGTGGGGCAATCAGCCCCAGCATTTT.

This clonotype was seen more than once but under ten times. This chain joins TRBV4-1 and TRBJ2-5, with D hard to call. CDR1 MGHRA and CDR2 YSYEKL come from the germline V gene. V lost 0 bases, J lost 4 bases, and 12 bases lay in between. This CDR3 is built from 15 residues. The CDR3 loop is CASSQETANRETQYF. The DNA for the CDR3 is TGCGCCAGCAGCCAAGAAACGGCCAACCGAGAGACCCAGTACTTC.

V is TRBV25-1 and J is TRBJ1-4; perhaps TRBD1 as D (5 bases). V was cut by 2 bases and J by 4 bases, with 14 bases left in between. Germline V CDR1 and CDR2: MGHDK, SYGVNS. This CDR3 contains 16 residues. CDR3 DNA: TGTGCCAGCAGTGAAGGGTGGGGACGGATTAATGAAAAACTGTTTTTT. Translation: CASSEGWGRINEKLFF. Filled out from reference TRBV25-1 and TRBJ1-4, the complete variable domain reads EADIYQTPRYLVIGTGKKITLECSQTMGHDKMYWYQQDPGMELHLIHYSYGVNSTEKGDLSSESTVSRIRTEHFPLTLESARPSHTSQYLCASSEGWGRINEKLFFGSGTQLSVL.

V is TRBV29-1 and J is TRBJ2-5; 10 bases are shared with TRBD1. The V segment lost 4 bases and the J segment 5 bases; nucleotides outside the gene matches: 4. The germline V gene has CDR1 SQVTM and CDR2 ANQGSEA. The CDR3 extends over 13 amino acids. The CDR3 sequence is CSVGQGAMETQYF. The CDR3 region has the DNA TGCAGCGTTGGACAGGGGGCGATGGAGACCCAGTACTTC.

This chain connects TRBV20-1 to TRBJ1-2; TRBD1 matches at 7 bases. CDR1 and CDR2 from the germline V gene are DFQATT and SNEGSKA (reference sequence). The CDR3 loop spans 13 amino acids. Trimming at V came to 4 bases and at J to 5 bases, leaving 7 bases not matched to a gene. CDR3 coding DNA: TGCAGTGCTATCTGGGACAGCCTGTATGGCTACACCTTC. This codes for CSAIWDSLYGYTF.

The chain employs TRBV6-5 and TRBJ1-3; D unclear. This CDR3 comprises 16 residues. CDR1 and CDR2 from the germline V gene are MNHEY and SVGAGI. The ends were cut back, 2 bases at V and 0 bases at J, with 11 bases in the middle. The CDR3 region has the DNA TGTGCCAGCAGTTACAGTCTGGATTTCTCTGGAAACACCATATATTTT. The encoded protein is CASSYSLDFSGNTIYF.